This T cell receptor (beta chain) derives from a study of blood T cell repertoires in COVID-19. Background on the study: Italy, Spain and the United States were the sources of the convalescent and acute COVID-19 samples. PBMCs, B-cell-depleted T cells, or T cells were the source of the cDNA or gDNA that made up the material.

Here immunoSEQ multiplex PCR was the method, and the copy in TCRdb shows in-frame clones only, minus some. The sample includes 100,000 to 120,000 clones, 60% to 80% of them seen just once. From germline, CDR1 is MNHEY and CDR2 SVGAGI. Trimming at V came to 6 bases and at J to 11 bases, leaving 11 bases not matched to a gene. This CDR3 has 14 residues. The clonotype comes from a woman older than 75 with active or convalescent COVID-19. The chain employs TRBV6-5 and TRBJ2-1, with TRBD1 matching 9 bases. The sequenced material came from peripheral blood. The CDR3 DNA is TGTGCCAGCAGAAGACAGGGGGAATCCCCTAAGCAGTTCTTC. Its protein is CASRRQGESPKQFF.